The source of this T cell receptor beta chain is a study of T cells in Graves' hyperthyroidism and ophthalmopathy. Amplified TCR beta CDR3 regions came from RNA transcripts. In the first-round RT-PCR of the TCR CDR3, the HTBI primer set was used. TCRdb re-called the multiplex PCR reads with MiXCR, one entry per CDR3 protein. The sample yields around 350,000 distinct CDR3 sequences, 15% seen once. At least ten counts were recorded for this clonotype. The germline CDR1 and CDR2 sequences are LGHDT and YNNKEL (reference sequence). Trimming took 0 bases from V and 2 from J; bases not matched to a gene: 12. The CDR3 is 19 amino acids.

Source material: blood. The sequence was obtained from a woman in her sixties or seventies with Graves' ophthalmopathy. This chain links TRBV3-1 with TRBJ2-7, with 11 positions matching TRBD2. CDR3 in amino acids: CASSQDRASGRSSPYEQYF. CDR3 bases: TGTGCCAGCAGCCAAGATCGGGCTAGCGGGAGGTCGTCTCCCTACGAGCAGTACTTC.